The present T cell receptor (beta chain) was sequenced within a study of T cell responses to AZD1222 COVID-19 vaccine (dated by TCRdb to the early 2020s). A note on the overall study: AZD1222 recipients whose second dose came at about 4 weeks and those whose second dose came at about 12 weeks were combined into one group, since spike-specific TCR depth and breadth did not differ between the two schedules. A total of around 240 trial participants underwent TCR sequencing, of whom about 210 had received two doses of AZD1222 and roughly 26 had received two doses of the MenACWY control vaccine. Enrollment into the trials was organized by age into subgroups of 18-55, 56-69 and 70-plus years, and those subgroups contained roughly 150, 30 and 60 TCR-sequenced participants, respectively.

This clone has more than one count but fewer than ten. Its antigen remains undetermined. Base qualities are not provided; no much larger clone lies one nucleotide away. In the paper's terms, the time point label means: baseline before first vaccination. Vaccinee samples were obtained from the UK trials COV001 and COV002, which included a single-blind randomized controlled phase 2/3 trial of AZD1222 (ChAdOx1 nCoV-19) in healthy adults. For TCRbeta chain sequencing, PBMC samples were collected from trial participants at day 0 and at day 28 after the second dose. The CDR3 regions of human TCRbeta chains were subjected to immunosequencing. The paper's data handling went like this. TCRs in the repertoires were matched against a reference library of SARS-CoV-2-specific TCRs that had been generated with the MIRA antigen-specificity platform. Breadth meant the fraction of unique TCRs that were SARS-CoV-2-associated, whereas depth meant the fraction of total T cells that were SARS-CoV-2-associated. Using the MIRA data, each spike-specific TCR was assigned both to the spike region to which the TCR was reactive and to a CD4 or CD8 class. Log10-transformed breadth and depth values were compared by one-way ANOVA with Sidak's multiple comparisons tests. Drawn from immuneACCESS, this table holds only the in-frame rearrangements with V and J called that TCRdb kept. Clones are partly lost; checked studies trace under half to an unresolved V gene and leave the rest unexplained. D and trimming come from the DNA, and the V and J calls and clone size come from that table. This sample lists approximately 110,000 clones; approximately 85% were detected once. 5.5% to 8% of the sample rests with the top ten.

Overall study results and their limits: The 56-69-year group was small, and its depth increase did not reach significance, likely because of low power. Nearly half of unique spike-specific TCRs reportedly recognized epitopes outside regions mutated in the B.1.351 and B.1.1.7 variants. Only five or six AZD1222 recipients were SARS-CoV-2 seropositive at baseline, limiting conclusions about previously exposed vaccinees. Vaccine-associated CD4 TCRs spanned the whole spike protein, with dominant responses in regions 160-218 and 743-854. A significant rise in spike-specific TCR breadth and depth was observed after two AZD1222 doses relative to day 0 and relative to MenACWY recipients. No day 14 peak-response samples were available, so repertoires were characterized only after the peak T cell response. Most participants were white British and females outnumbered males, and the authors suggested that clonal diversity may have been underestimated.

This clonotype originated in an adult in good health. Sequenced here: peripheral blood, sampled on day 0 of AZD1222 vaccination.

In nucleotide form, the sequence is TGTGCCAGCAGCCAGGAAGTGGGGCCTCGGGAAAAACTGTTTTTT. Translated, it gives CASSQEVGPREKLFF. The rearranged chain carries TRBV4-2 and TRBJ1-4; possibly the D gene is TRBD1, per 5 matching bases. The CDR3 holds 15 amino acids from the cysteine to the phenylalanine. The DNA shown is the 45-base CDR3, in frame from base 1. The V and J ends are trimmed by 3 bases and 8 bases, leaving 16 bases between them. The germline V gene supplies CDR1 LGHNA and CDR2 YNFKEQ.